Each of the 5 T cell receptor beta chains below was sequenced from the same sample in a study of CD8+CD57+ T cells in acquired aplastic anemia. TCR beta VDJ and CDR3 were profiled, and genomic DNA was the template. TCRdb re-derived calls from the reads in MiXCR, one entry per CDR3 protein. Of roughly 240,000 distinct CDR3 sequences in the sample, around 46% were seen once. Individuals selected for sequencing had exhibited CD8+CD57+ cell expansion on flow cytometry. Sample: sorted CD4+, CD8+, or CD8+CD57+ T cells (not recorded which) from PBMCs. The receptor set was obtained from a human donor with aplastic anemia.

The gene calls are TRBV7-9 and TRBJ2-1; 9 positions agree with TRBD2. CDR1 is SEHNR and CDR2 is FQNEAQ in the germline V gene (reference sequence). CDR3 length equals 15 residues. V shed 5 bases and J 7 bases; nucleotides not matched to a gene: 9. The CDR3 protein is CASSQNAGGLNEQFF. CDR3 sequence (DNA): TGTGCCAGCAGCCAGAACGCGGGAGGGTTAAATGAGCAGTTCTTC.

A note on this clonotype: It may be a read error: a sequence one base away is much more abundant. The chain has TRBV2 and TRBJ2-5; TRBD1 matches 8 bases. This CDR3 is 16 amino acids long. Germline assignment: CDR1 SNHLY and CDR2 FYNNEI. CDR3 nucleotides: TGTGCCAGCAGTGAAAGGTTCAGGGGGCTGGGAGAGGCCCAGTACTTC. Protein product: CASSERFRGLGEAQYF. Full variable domain (missing parts from reference TRBV2 and TRBJ2-5): EPEVTQTPSHQVTQMGQEVILRCVPISNHLYFYWYRQILGQKVEFLVSFYNNEISEKSEIFDDQFSVERPDGSNFTLKIRSTKLEDSAMYFCASSERFRGLGEAQYFGPGTRLLVL.

This clonotype was observed a single time. A read error may be the cause here, since a much bigger clone is one base away. This sequence joins TRBV27 and TRBJ1-1; D is ambiguous. The CDR3 is 13 amino acids. CDR1 MNHEY and CDR2 SMNVEV come from the germline V gene (reference sequence). V lost 8 bases and J lost 5, with 15 bases in between. CDR3 in amino acids: CASGAASVTEAFF. The CDR3 DNA reads as TGTGCCAGCGGTGCAGCGTCCGTAACTGAAGCTTTCTTT.

This clonotype was seen a few times. V and J are TRBV19 and TRBJ1-1, with D unclear. CDR1 and CDR2 (germline): LNHDA, SQIVND (reference sequence). V was trimmed by 3 bases and J by 7 bases, leaving 12 bases between them. There are 13 residues in the CDR3. The CDR3 DNA is TGTGCCAGTAGTATGGGGTCTCCTGGTGAAGCTTTCTTT. Protein sequence: CASSMGSPGEAFF. Full variable domain (rest looked up from reference TRBV19 and TRBJ1-1): DGGITQSPKYLFRKEGQNVTLSCEQNLNHDAMYWYRQDPGQGLRLIYYSQIVNDFQKGDIAEGYSVSREKKESFPLTVTSAQKNPTAFYLCASSMGSPGEAFFGQGTRLTVV.

The J gene is TRBJ2-1, the V gene TRBV6-1; 7 bases line up with TRBD1. V lost 5 bases to trimming and J lost 4 bases; unmatched junction nucleotides: 11. Per germline, CDR1 MNHNS and CDR2 SASEGT. This CDR3 has 16 residues. CDR3 sequence reads: CASSLHRGEVYNEQFF. CDR3 DNA: TGTGCCAGCAGTCTTCACAGGGGAGAGGTTTACAATGAGCAGTTCTTC.